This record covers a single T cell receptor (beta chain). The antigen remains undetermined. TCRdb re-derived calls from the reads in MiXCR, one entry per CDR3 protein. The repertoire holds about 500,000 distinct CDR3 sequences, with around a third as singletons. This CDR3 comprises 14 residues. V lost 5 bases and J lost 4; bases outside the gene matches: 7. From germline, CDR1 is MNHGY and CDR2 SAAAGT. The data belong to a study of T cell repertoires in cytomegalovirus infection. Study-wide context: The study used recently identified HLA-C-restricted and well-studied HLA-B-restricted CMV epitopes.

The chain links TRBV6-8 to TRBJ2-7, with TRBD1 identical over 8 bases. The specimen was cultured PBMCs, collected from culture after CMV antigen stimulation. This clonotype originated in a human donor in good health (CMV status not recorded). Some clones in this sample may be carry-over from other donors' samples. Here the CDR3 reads CASSRGGTGYEQYF. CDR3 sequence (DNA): TGTGCCAGCAGTCGTGGAGGGACAGGTTACGAGCAGTACTTC.